This T cell receptor (beta chain) was obtained from a study of cytotoxic CD8 clonotypes in ibrutinib-treated CLL. For the study at large: For this cohort, patients were about a dozen relapsed/refractory and over 14 treatment-naive, while some 18 were IGHV unmutated. Results showed 25 or so partial and 2 complete responses; following median approximately 69 months, roughly 15 remained remitted, about 12 advanced.

CDR1 SGHAT and CDR2 FQNNGV come from the germline V gene. Trimming pared 5 bases from V and 8 bases from J, leaving 18 bases between. The CDR3 loop spans 14 amino acids. Only in-frame clones appear in the TCRdb table, and some are missing; sequencing was by immunoSEQ multiplex PCR. The sample consists of about 200,000 clones, 72% of them appearing once. Study-wide findings and caveats: Baseline levels were approached again at progression, after clonality had risen at ibrutinib response.

A note on this clone: Its antigen is not identified.

This chain connects TRBV11-2 to TRBJ1-2, with a weak D call TRBD1 (5 bases). This material consisted of PBMCs, taken after 24 months of ibrutinib treatment. The sequence was obtained from a human donor with chronic lymphocytic leukemia. CDR3 DNA: TGTGCCAGCAGCCCAGGAGCAGGGCTTCAAGGCTACACCTTC. Translation: CASSPGAGLQGYTF.